The 24 T cell receptor beta chains below come from one sample, sequenced in a study of shared clonotypes between healthy human individuals. Here immunoSEQ multiplex PCR was the method, and the copy in TCRdb shows in-frame clones only, minus some. This sample yields 740,000 or so clones, of which around 73% are seen a single time; around 1.7% belongs to the top ten. Material for sequencing was memory CD4+ T cells sorted from blood. The subset: CD45RA-negative fraction. These receptors came from a woman aged 25-40 years in good health.

V is TRBV28 and J is TRBJ1-4, with 10 bases identical to TRBD1. V was pared by 6 bases and J by 8 bases, with 6 bases of the junction left unmatched. CDR3 size: 14 residues. Germline V lookup: CDR1 MDHEN, CDR2 SYDVKM. The CDR3 reads CASRIPGQGEKLFF. CDR3 DNA: TGTGCCAGCAGAATACCGGGACAGGGGGAAAAACTGTTTTTT. The full variable domain, rest sourced from reference TRBV28 and TRBJ1-4, is DVKVTQSSRYLVKRTGEKVFLECVQDMDHENMFWYRQDPGLGLRLIYFSYDVKMKEKGDIPEGYSVSREKKERFSLILESASTNQTSMYLCASRIPGQGEKLFFGSGTQLSVL.

The chain employs TRBV4-2 and TRBJ2-7; 7 bases are a match to TRBD2. The CDR3 has 14 amino acids. The junction had 4 bases not matched to a gene; V was cut back by 5 bases and J by 0 bases. From germline, CDR1 is LGHNA and CDR2 YNFKEQ. CDR3: CASSRQRDSYEQYF. CDR3 DNA: TGTGCCAGCAGCAGGCAGCGGGACTCCTACGAGCAGTACTTC.

The chain uses TRBV15 and TRBJ2-5; 8 bases are shared with TRBD2. The CDR3 runs 15 residues. Germline CDR1 is LNHNV and CDR2 is YYDKDF (reference sequence). V gave up 1 base and J gave up 3 bases; unmatched junction bases: 4. The CDR3 loop reads CATSRAGGGKETQYF. CDR3 bases: TGTGCCACCAGCAGAGCGGGAGGGGGGAAAGAGACCCAGTACTTC. Looking up the rest from reference TRBV15 and TRBJ2-5 gives the full variable domain: DAMVIQNPRYQVTQFGKPVTLSCSQTLNHNVMYWYQQKSSQAPKLLFHYYDKDFNNEADTPDNFQSRRPNTSFCFLDIRSPGLGDTAMYLCATSRAGGGKETQYFGPGTRLLVL.

The J gene is TRBJ1-1, the V gene TRBV11-1, with a weak D call TRBD1 (5 bases). The CDR3 loop spans 16 amino acids. CDR1 and CDR2 (germline): SGHAT, FQDESV (reference sequence). Trimming stripped 0 bases from V and 4 bases from J, with 15 bases between. This CDR3 reads CASSLARRQGATEAFF. As DNA, the CDR3 is TGTGCCAGCAGCTTAGCGCGGCGGCAGGGAGCCACTGAAGCTTTCTTT.

The chain uses TRBV18 and TRBJ2-3; 7 nucleotides align to TRBD2. In germline, CDR1 is KGHSH, CDR2 LQKENI. The CDR3 consists of 14 residues. Trimming took 1 base from V and 6 from J; bases not matched to a gene: 4. CDR3 region: CASSPREGIDTQYF. CDR3 nucleotide sequence: TGTGCCAGCTCACCACGGGAGGGAATTGATACGCAGTATTTT.

Many counts were recorded for this clone. This chain links TRBV6-1 with TRBJ1-3, with D unresolved. CDR3 length equals 13 residues. The V gene lost 2 bases and the J gene lost 4 bases, with 6 bases spanning the gap. CDR1 and CDR2 from the germline V gene are MNHNS and SASEGT. The CDR3 reads CASSEQAGNTIYF. The CDR3 region has the DNA TGTGCCAGCAGTGAACAGGCGGGAAACACCATATATTTT.

This rearrangement joins TRBV28 to TRBJ1-5; 7 bases match TRBD1. The CDR3 totals 15 residues. J gave up 6 bases and V 4 bases, and 9 bases lay outside the gene matches. CDR1 and CDR2 (germline): MDHEN, SYDVKM. CDR3 nucleotides: TGTGCCAGCAGTTCCTCCGGGACAGAAGGTCAGCCCCAGCATTTT. This gives the protein CASSSSGTEGQPQHF.

This clone was seen a handful of times. Other DNA sequences in this specimen translate into the identical CDR3. The chain couples TRBV18 to TRBJ2-5; D is ambiguous. Germline V gene data show CDR1 as KGHSH and CDR2 as LQKENI. CDR3 length: 12 residues. V gave up 3 bases and J gave up 2 bases, with 4 bases separating them. The CDR3 reads CASSPSQETQYF. In DNA form, the CDR3 reads TGTGCCAGCTCACCCTCACAAGAGACCCAGTACTTC.

Comment on this clone: This could be a read error, since a much larger clone is one nucleotide away. The sample contains more than one DNA sequence encoding this CDR3. This chain uses TRBV5-5 with TRBJ2-7; 10 bases line up with TRBD1. Germline V CDR1 and CDR2: SGHKS, YYEKEE (reference sequence). CDR3 size: 14 residues. After removal of 3 bases from V and 2 bases from J, the junction contained 2 bases not matched to a gene. In nucleotides, the CDR3 is TGTGCCAGCAGCTCGGGACAGGGGACCTACGAGCAGTACTTC. It translates to CASSSGQGTYEQYF.

This clone was detected a few times. The V and J genes are TRBV5-1 and TRBJ2-7; D is unclear. CDR3 length: 14 amino acids. The germline V and J ends were trimmed by 3 bases and 3 bases, with 13 bases remaining between them. The germline V gene has CDR1 SGHRS and CDR2 YFSETQ. The CDR3 sequence: CASSSIPGDYEQYF. CDR3 bases: TGCGCCAGCAGCTCCATCCCCGGAGACTACGAGCAGTACTTC.

The J gene is TRBJ2-5, the V gene TRBV6-1, with 8 bases aligning to TRBD1. The germline V gene encodes CDR1 MNHNS and CDR2 SASEGT. The CDR3 extends over 14 amino acids. Trimming took 3 bases from V and 2 from J; bases not matched to a gene: 2. CDR3 amino acids: CASSETGVQETQYF. In DNA, the CDR3 is TGTGCCAGCAGTGAGACAGGGGTACAAGAGACCCAGTACTTC.

This clone was counted between two and nine times. The V gene is TRBV30, the J gene TRBJ2-5; D is perhaps TRBD2 (5 bases). V was trimmed by 3 bases and J by 0 bases, leaving 8 bases between them. Per the germline V gene, CDR1 is GTSNPN and CDR2 is SVGIG (reference sequence). The CDR3 runs 13 residues. CDR3 in DNA: TGTGCCTGGAGAAGAGGGAACCAAGAGACCCAGTACTTC. Translation gives CAWRRGNQETQYF.

The rearrangement links TRBV2 to TRBJ2-2, with TRBD1 as a possible D gene (5 bases). Germline V gene sequence: CDR1 SNHLY, CDR2 FYNNEI. Deletions cut 6 bases from V and 6 bases from J, with 11 bases between. The CDR3 runs 13 residues. The CDR3 protein is CASRTPRAGELFF. In DNA, the CDR3 is TGTGCCAGCAGGACTCCCAGGGCCGGGGAGCTGTTTTTT.

CDR3 residues: CASSSELGASNQPQHF. The CDR3 nucleotides are TGTGCCAGCAGCTCAGAGTTGGGGGCGAGCAATCAGCCCCAGCATTTT. J is TRBJ1-5 and V is TRBV7-9; a weak D match, TRBD1 (6 bases). CDR1 is SEHNR, CDR2 FQNEAQ, per germline (reference sequence). The CDR3 contains 16 residues. The ends were cut back, 4 bases at V and 1 base at J, with 14 bases in the middle.

The rearrangement links TRBV5-5 to TRBJ1-5; D gene uncertain. Looked up from germline, CDR1 is SGHKS and CDR2 is YYEKEE (reference sequence). This CDR3 spans 16 amino acids. V was clipped by 4 bases and J by 0 bases, with 14 bases between them. The CDR3 DNA reads as TGTGCCAGCAGCCCTAGGGCAGAGGATAGCAATCAGCCCCAGCATTTT. The encoded protein is CASSPRAEDSNQPQHF.

The sample holds a few counts of this clone. The CDR3 bases are TGTGCCAGCAGCGGAGCCCCACAGGAGAACACTGAAGCTTTCTTT. It yields the protein CASSGAPQENTEAFF. The V and J genes are TRBV7-2 and TRBJ1-1; D perhaps matches TRBD1 (5 bases). The CDR3 sequence is 15 residues long. V lost 5 bases, J lost 1 base, and 14 bases lay in between. Germline assignment: CDR1 SGHTA and CDR2 FQGNSA.

This chain links TRBV29-1 with TRBJ1-1, with D tentatively TRBD1 (5 bases). V was trimmed by 6 bases and J by 1 base, leaving 9 bases between them. This CDR3 comprises 12 residues. Germline CDR1 SQVTM, CDR2 ANQGSEA. The CDR3 DNA reads as TGCAGCGTCAGGGACCAGAACACTGAAGCTTTCTTT. It encodes CSVRDQNTEAFF.

The chain recombines TRBV28 with TRBJ2-7; D perhaps matches TRBD2 (6 bases). This CDR3 has 14 residues. V shed 2 bases and J shed 2 bases, with 10 bases lying between them. Germline V CDR1 and CDR2: MDHEN, SYDVKM. CDR3 coding DNA: TGTGCCAGCAGTTTAGGAGGGGATCCCTACGAGCAGTACTTC. It yields the protein CASSLGGDPYEQYF.

V and J are TRBV5-1 and TRBJ2-2; D not resolved. Trimming removed 5 bases at V and 4 bases at J, with 9 bases between. CDR1 is SGHRS and CDR2 is YFSETQ in the germline V gene. This CDR3 comprises 13 residues. CDR3 nucleotides: TGCGCCAGCAGTATCCTGGGCACCGGGGAGCTGTTTTTT. Translating gives CASSILGTGELFF.

The rearrangement uses TRBV5-4 and TRBJ2-1; D possibly corresponds to TRBD2 (6 bases). Looked up from germline, CDR1 is SGHNT and CDR2 is YYREEE (reference sequence). There are 15 residues in the CDR3. Deletions cut 0 bases from V and 5 bases from J, with 12 bases between. CDR3 protein: CASSLERERHNEQFF. In DNA form, the CDR3 reads TGTGCCAGCAGCTTGGAACGGGAGAGACACAATGAGCAGTTCTTC.

V and J are TRBV30 and TRBJ2-7; TRBD2 might be the D (7 bases). Trimming left V 3 bases short and J 0 bases short, with 24 bases between. Germline V gene lookup returns CDR1 GTSNPN and CDR2 SVGIG (reference sequence). The CDR3 is made up of 18 amino acids. The CDR3 DNA follows: TGTGCCTGGAGCGGGGGGCGAGGCTCCCATAAAACCTCCTACGAGCAGTACTTC. This gives the protein CAWSGGRGSHKTSYEQYF.

This chain links TRBV7-2 with TRBJ1-2; D may be TRBD1 (6 bases). The length of the CDR3 is 15 residues. Trimming cost V 4 bases and J 2 bases, with 14 bases left between them. Germline CDR1 and CDR2: SGHTA and FQGNSA. DNA for the CDR3: TGTGCCAGCAGCTCCTACTTACAGGGAAACTATGGCTACACCTTC. Its translation is CASSSYLQGNYGYTF.

This clone appeared once. The chain is built from TRBV13 and TRBJ1-1; no clear D. This CDR3 comprises 13 residues. V was trimmed by 3 bases and J by 1 base, leaving 6 bases between them. The germline V gene encodes CDR1 PRHDT and CDR2 FYEKMQ (reference sequence). In nucleotides, the CDR3 is TGTGCCAGCAGCTTGAAGGGGAACACTGAAGCTTTCTTT. Its protein product is CASSLKGNTEAFF.

V is TRBV28 and J is TRBJ2-7, with a weak D call TRBD2 (7 bases). CDR3 length: 15 residues. With 8 bases removed from V and 2 bases from J, the gap between germline ends came to 19 bases. The germline CDR1 and CDR2 sequences are MDHEN and SYDVKM. DNA of the CDR3: TGTGCCAGCCGCTTTTCTGGGGGGGGCGCCTACGAGCAGTACTTC. As protein: CASRFSGGGAYEQYF. Variable domain in full (rest from reference TRBV28 and TRBJ2-7): DVKVTQSSRYLVKRTGEKVFLECVQDMDHENMFWYRQDPGLGLRLIYFSYDVKMKEKGDIPEGYSVSREKKERFSLILESASTNQTSMYLCASRFSGGGAYEQYFGPGTRLTVT.